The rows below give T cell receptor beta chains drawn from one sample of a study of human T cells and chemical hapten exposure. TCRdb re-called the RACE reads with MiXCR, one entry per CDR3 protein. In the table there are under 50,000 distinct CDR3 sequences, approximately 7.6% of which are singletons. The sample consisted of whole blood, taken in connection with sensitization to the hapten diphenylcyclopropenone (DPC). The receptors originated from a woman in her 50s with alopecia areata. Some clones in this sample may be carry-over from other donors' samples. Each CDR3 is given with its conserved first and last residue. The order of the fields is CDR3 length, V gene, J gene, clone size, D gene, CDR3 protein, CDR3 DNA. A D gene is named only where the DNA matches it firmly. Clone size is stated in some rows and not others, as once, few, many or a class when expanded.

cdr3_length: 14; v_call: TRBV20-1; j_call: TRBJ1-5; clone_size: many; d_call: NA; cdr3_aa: CSARSGSRNQPQHF; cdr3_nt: TGCAGTGCTAGATCAGGCAGCCGCAATCAGCCCCAGCATTTT
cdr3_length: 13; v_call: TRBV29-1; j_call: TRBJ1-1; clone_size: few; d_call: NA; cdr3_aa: CSIRQTMNTEAFF; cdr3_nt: TGCAGCATTAGACAGACCATGAACACTGAAGCTTTCTTT
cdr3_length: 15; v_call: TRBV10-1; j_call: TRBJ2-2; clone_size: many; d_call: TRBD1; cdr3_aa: CASQPRTGPSGELFF; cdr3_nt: TGCGCCAGCCAACCCCGGACAGGGCCTTCCGGGGAGCTGTTTTTT
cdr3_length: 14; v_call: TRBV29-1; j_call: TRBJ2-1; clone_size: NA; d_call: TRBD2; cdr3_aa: CSVFPGLADREEFF; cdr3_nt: TGCAGCGTATTCCCGGGACTAGCGGACAGGGAGGAGTTCTTC
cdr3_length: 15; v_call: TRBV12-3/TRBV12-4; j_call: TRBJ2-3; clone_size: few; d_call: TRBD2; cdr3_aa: CASRTGTSGRNTQYF; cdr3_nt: TGTGCCAGCAGGACCGGGACTAGCGGAAGAAATACGCAGTATTTT
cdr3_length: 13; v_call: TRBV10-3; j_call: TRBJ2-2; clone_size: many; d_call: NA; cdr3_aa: CAHSGTNTGELFF; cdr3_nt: TGTGCCCATTCGGGGACGAACACCGGGGAGCTGTTTTTT
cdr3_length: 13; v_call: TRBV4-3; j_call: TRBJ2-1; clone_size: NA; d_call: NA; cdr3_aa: CASSQDRGAEQFF; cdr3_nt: TGCGCCAGCAGCCAAGATAGAGGGGCTGAGCAGTTCTTC
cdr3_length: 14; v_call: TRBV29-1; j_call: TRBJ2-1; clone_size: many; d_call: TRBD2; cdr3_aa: CSVGGLAGYNEQFF; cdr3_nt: TGCAGCGTTGGCGGACTAGCGGGGTACAATGAGCAGTTCTTC
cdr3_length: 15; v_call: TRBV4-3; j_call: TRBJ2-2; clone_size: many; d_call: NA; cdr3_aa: CASSQGPGAGGELFF; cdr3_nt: TGCGCCAGCAGCCAAGGGCCGGGAGCTGGAGGGGAGCTGTTTTTT
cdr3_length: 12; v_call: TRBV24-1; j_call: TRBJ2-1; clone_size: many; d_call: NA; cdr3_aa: CATSDKYNEQFF; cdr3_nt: TGTGCCACCAGTGACAAGTACAATGAGCAGTTCTTC
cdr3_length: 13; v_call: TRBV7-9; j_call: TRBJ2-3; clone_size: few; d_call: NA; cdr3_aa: CASSRSAADTQYF; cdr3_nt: TGTGCCAGCAGTCGGTCCGCCGCAGATACGCAGTATTTT
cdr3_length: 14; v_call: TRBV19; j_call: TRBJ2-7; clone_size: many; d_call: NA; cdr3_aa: CASSMTWTTYEQYF; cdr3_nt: TGTGCCAGTAGTATGACATGGACGACCTACGAGCAGTACTTC
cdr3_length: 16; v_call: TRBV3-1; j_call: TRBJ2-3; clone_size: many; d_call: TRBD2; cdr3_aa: CASSPQRAGGRDTQYF; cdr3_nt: TGTGCCAGCAGCCCGCAACGAGCGGGAGGGAGAGATACGCAGTATTTT
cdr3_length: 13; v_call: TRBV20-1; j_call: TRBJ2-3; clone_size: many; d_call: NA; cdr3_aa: CSATGTQTDTQYF; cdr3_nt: TGCAGTGCCACCGGGACTCAGACAGATACGCAGTATTTT
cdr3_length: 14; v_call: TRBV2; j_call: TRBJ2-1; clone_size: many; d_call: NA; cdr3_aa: CASKRDSPSGEQFF; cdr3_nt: TGTGCCAGCAAAAGGGACTCCCCGTCCGGTGAGCAGTTCTTC
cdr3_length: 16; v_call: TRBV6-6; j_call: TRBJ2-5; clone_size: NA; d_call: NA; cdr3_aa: CASRRQQGFYQETQYF; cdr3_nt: TGTGCCAGCAGGCGCCAACAGGGCTTTTACCAAGAGACCCAGTACTTC
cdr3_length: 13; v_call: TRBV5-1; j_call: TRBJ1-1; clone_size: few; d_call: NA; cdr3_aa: CASSLGQGSEAFF; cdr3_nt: TGCGCCAGCAGCTTGGGTCAGGGCTCTGAAGCTTTCTTT
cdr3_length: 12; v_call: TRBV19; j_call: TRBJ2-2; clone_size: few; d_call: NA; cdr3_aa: CASSTPPGELFF; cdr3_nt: TGTGCCAGTAGTACCCCCCCCGGGGAGCTGTTTTTT
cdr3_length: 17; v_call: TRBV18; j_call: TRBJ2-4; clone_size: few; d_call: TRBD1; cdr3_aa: CASSPLRAGQGKDIQYF; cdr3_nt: TGTGCCAGCTCACCCCTTCGAGCCGGACAGGGGAAGGACATTCAGTACTTC
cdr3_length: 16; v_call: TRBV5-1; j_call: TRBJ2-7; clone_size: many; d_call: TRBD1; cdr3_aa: CASSLRGTGGFNEQYF; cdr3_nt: TGCGCCAGCAGCTTGCGGGGGACAGGGGGCTTCAACGAGCAGTACTTC
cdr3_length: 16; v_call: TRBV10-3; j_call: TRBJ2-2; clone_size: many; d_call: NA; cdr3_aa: CAISRGTAENTGELFF; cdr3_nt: TGTGCCATCAGCCGGGGAACTGCCGAGAACACCGGGGAGCTGTTTTTT
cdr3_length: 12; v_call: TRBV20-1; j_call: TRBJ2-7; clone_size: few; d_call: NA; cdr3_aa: CSAGTYTYEQYF; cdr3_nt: TGCAGTGCCGGGACCTATACCTACGAGCAGTACTTC
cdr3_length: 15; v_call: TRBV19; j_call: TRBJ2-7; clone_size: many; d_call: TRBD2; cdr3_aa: CASSNPMGRVGEQYF; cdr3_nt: TGTGCCAGTAGTAACCCCATGGGGAGGGTCGGGGAGCAGTACTTC